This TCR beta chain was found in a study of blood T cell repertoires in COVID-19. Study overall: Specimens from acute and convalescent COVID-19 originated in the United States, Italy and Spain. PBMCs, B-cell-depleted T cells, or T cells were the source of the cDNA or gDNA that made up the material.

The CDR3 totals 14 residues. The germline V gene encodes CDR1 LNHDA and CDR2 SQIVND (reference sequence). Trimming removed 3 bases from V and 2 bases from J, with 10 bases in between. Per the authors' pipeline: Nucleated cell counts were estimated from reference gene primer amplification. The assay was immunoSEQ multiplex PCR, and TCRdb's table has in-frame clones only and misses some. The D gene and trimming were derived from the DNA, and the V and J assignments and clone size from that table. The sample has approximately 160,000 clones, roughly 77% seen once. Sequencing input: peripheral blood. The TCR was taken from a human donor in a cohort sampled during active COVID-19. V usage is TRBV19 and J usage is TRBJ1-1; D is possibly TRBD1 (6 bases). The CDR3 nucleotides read TGTGCCAGTAGTATTACAGGGTCCAACACTGAAGCTTTCTTT. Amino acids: CASSITGSNTEAFF.